This passage covers 5 T cell receptor beta chains from one sample sequenced in a study of cytomegalovirus exposure and HLA in healthy donors. In the PCR, 60 Vbeta and 13 Jbeta primers were used. Data came from immunoSEQ multiplex PCR; TCRdb stores just in-frame clones and leaves some out. Among 250,000 to 350,000 clones listed, 80% were seen once. The sample taken for sequencing was PBMCs. The receptors stem from a girl under 10 years old in good health and CMV-seronegative.

V usage is TRBV7-9 and J usage is TRBJ1-5; 7 nucleotides line up with TRBD1. This CDR3 spans 18 amino acids. Trimming took 1 base from V and 7 from J; bases not matched to a gene: 16. Germline CDR1 is SEHNR and CDR2 is FQNEAQ (reference sequence). CDR3 loop: CASSLGPPGTVFKQPQHF. The CDR3 DNA reads as TGTGCCAGCAGCTTAGGGCCCCCCGGGACAGTGTTTAAGCAGCCCCAGCATTTT.

The CDR3 DNA reads as TGTGCCAGCAGTTTAGTGGGGGGGGCCGGGGAGCTGTTTTTT. Amino acid sequence: CASSLVGGAGELFF. The chain carries TRBV28 and TRBJ2-2; 7 nucleotides line up with TRBD2. This CDR3 region has 14 residues. V was pared by 2 bases and J by 6 bases, with 3 bases of the junction left unmatched. Germline V gene sequence: CDR1 MDHEN, CDR2 SYDVKM.

This clone came up a few times. The chain carries TRBV19 and TRBJ1-1, with TRBD1 matching 7 bases. Germline V gives CDR1 LNHDA, CDR2 SQIVND (reference sequence). The CDR3 length is 12 residues. Losses at the gene ends were 3 bases for V and 8 bases for J; bases not matched to a gene: 3. CDR3 sequence: CASSIWDSEAFF. The CDR3 DNA reads TGTGCCAGTAGTATCTGGGACAGCGAAGCTTTCTTT.

The chain couples TRBV4-1 to TRBJ2-1; TRBD1 aligns across 7 bases. Germline lookup yields CDR1 MGHRA and CDR2 YSYEKL. This CDR3 region has 15 residues. V was clipped by 2 bases and J by 9 bases; unmatched bases: 10. The DNA for the CDR3 is TGCGCCAGCAGCCAACCGGGACAGATCGCTGCTGAGCAGTTCTTC. This encodes CASSQPGQIAAEQFF.

This clone was observed a few times. The chain links TRBV5-1 to TRBJ2-2; 9 bases agree with TRBD2. The germline gives CDR1 SGHRS, CDR2 YFSETQ. The CDR3 sequence is 16 residues long. The V gene end was trimmed by 0 bases and the J gene end by 1 base; junction bases not matched to a gene: 1. CDR3 nucleotide sequence: TGCGCCAGCAGCTTGGCACTAGCGGGGAACACCGGGGAGCTGTTTTTT. Its translation is CASSLALAGNTGELFF.